This T cell receptor beta chain was recovered during a study of blood T cell repertoires in COVID-19. Study information: Specimens from acute and convalescent COVID-19 originated in the United States, Italy and Spain.

In germline, CDR1 is SGHNT, CDR2 YYREEE (reference sequence). This CDR3 has 15 residues. The V end lost 0 bases, the J end lost 0 bases, and 9 bases lay between the germline ends. Assay: immunoSEQ multiplex PCR; the TCRdb copy retains only in-frame clones and omits some. This table has over 150,000 clones, about 88% appearing once. Residents of about two dozen US areas, aged about 18 to 89 years, made up the participants. Self-reported history from a screening survey and questionnaire set each donor's cohort. For recovered donors of Cohort 3, there were two negative PCRs, clearance, or symptom resolution.

The material sequenced was PBMCs or T cells enriched from blood (not recorded which). This TCR was recovered from a woman in her twenties or thirties who had recovered from COVID-19. The chain uses TRBV5-4 and TRBJ1-1; D remains ambiguous. CDR3 amino acids: CASSLGRVMNTEAFF. CDR3 nucleotides: TGTGCCAGCAGCTTGGGGAGGGTGATGAACACTGAAGCTTTCTTT.